The 20 T cell receptor beta chains listed next were all sequenced from one sample in a study of blood T cells in healthy people across ages. It was with a sample-barcoded 5' primer and a J-beta primer mix that a second PCR of roughly 6 to 11 cycles was run. TCRdb ran MiXCR on the 5' RACE reads and lists one entry per CDR3 protein. Among about 1,800,000 distinct CDR3 sequences, 28% were seen once, and the ten largest hold more than 6%. The specimen was blood. The receptors originated from a woman younger than 45 in good health.

The chain links TRBV12-3 or TRBV12-4 to TRBJ1-5; D uncertain. This CDR3 has 13 amino acids. V dropped 6 bases and J dropped 7 bases, with 13 bases sitting between them. This chain's CDR3 is CASSWRHEQPQHF. CDR3 nucleotide sequence: TGTGCCAGCAGCTGGAGACACGAGCAGCCCCAGCATTTT.

This chain uses TRBV29-1 with TRBJ1-5, with 8 bases lining up with TRBD1. Germline V gene sequence: CDR1 SQVTM, CDR2 ANQGSEA. V shed 3 bases, J shed 7 bases, and the junction held 5 bases outside the gene matches. This CDR3 region has 13 residues. CDR3 DNA sequence: TGCAGCGTTGAGTGGGCAGGGGGCCAGCCCCAGCATTTT. Amino acid sequence: CSVEWAGGQPQHF.

This chain links TRBV7-9 with TRBJ1-2; 10 positions match TRBD1. Germline loops: CDR1 SEHNR, CDR2 FQNEAQ (reference sequence). This CDR3 has 15 residues. J lost 4 bases, V lost 6 bases, and 8 bases had no gene match. The CDR3 DNA follows: TGTGCCAGCAGGGATCCGGGACAGGGGTCCTATGGCTACACCTTC. Encoded protein: CASRDPGQGSYGYTF.

V is TRBV12-3 or TRBV12-4 and J is TRBJ2-5; unclear D gene. The CDR3 totals 13 residues. V lost 5 bases to trimming and J lost 6 bases, with 13 bases between them. In DNA form, the CDR3 reads TGTGCCAGCAGTAACCCGCCGGGCCAGACCCAGTACTTC. Protein product: CASSNPPGQTQYF.

This clonotype showed up just a few times. V gene TRBV11-2 combines with J gene TRBJ2-5, with 8 bases matching TRBD1. The end of the DNA fits TRBJ2-7 better, so the J call may be wrong. This CDR3 is 13 amino acids long. Per germline, CDR1 SGHAT and CDR2 FQNNGV. CDR3 loop: CASRTGQVYEQYF. CDR3 nucleotides: TGTGCCAGCAGGACGGGACAGGTTTACGAGCAGTACTTC.

On this clonotype: A clone one base away is much larger, so this may be a read error. The chain couples TRBV29-1 to TRBJ2-4, with D tentatively TRBD1 (5 bases). From germline, CDR1 is SQVTM and CDR2 ANQGSEA. This CDR3 is 13 amino acids long. CDR3 residues: CSIETRDKNIQYF. The CDR3 DNA reads as TGCAGCATTGAAACCAGGGACAAAAACATTCAGTACTTC.

The chain recombines TRBV4-1 with TRBJ2-3; unclear D gene. The CDR3 is made up of 18 amino acids. CDR1 and CDR2 from the germline V gene are MGHRA and YSYEKL. Deletions cut 0 bases from V and 2 bases from J, with 18 bases between. Written as DNA, the CDR3 is TGCGCCAGCAGCCAAGATCGAGACGGTCAAAGGCCCACAGATACGCAGTATTTT. It specifies CASSQDRDGQRPTDTQYF.

The chain links TRBV9 to TRBJ1-2; no clear D. Germline CDR1 and CDR2: SGDLS and YYNGEE. Trimming took off 2 bases at V and 5 bases at J, with 13 bases between the two ends. The CDR3 loop spans 14 amino acids. In DNA, the CDR3 is TGTGCCAGCAGCGTCGGTCTAGACGGGTATGGCTACACCTTC. Translated, it gives CASSVGLDGYGYTF.

This CDR3 reads CASRLDSSGNTIYF. CDR3 DNA sequence: TGTGCCAGCAGACTGGACAGCTCTGGAAACACCATATATTTT. V usage is TRBV6-5 and J usage is TRBJ1-3; weak D call: TRBD1 (6 bases). Trimming pared 6 bases from V and 0 bases from J, leaving 9 bases between. Germline V lookup: CDR1 MNHEY, CDR2 SVGAGI. The CDR3 has 14 residues.

The chain links TRBV3-1 to TRBJ2-5; D possibly uses TRBD1 or TRBD2 (5 bases each). Germline V gene sequence: CDR1 LGHDT, CDR2 YNNKEL (reference sequence). This CDR3 is built from 13 residues. The V and J ends lost 1 base and 11 bases respectively, with 14 bases between them. Here the CDR3 DNA reads TGTGCCAGCAGCCAAGTCCCGGGGCAGGCGCAGTACTTC. It specifies CASSQVPGQAQYF.

A few counts support this clonotype. The limits of the CDR3 on the DNA are not certain, so only TCRdb's listed CDR3 is given. V gene TRBV28 combines with J gene TRBJ2-5. In germline, CDR1 is MDHEN, CDR2 SYDVKM. Both ends counted, the CDR3 spans 15 residues. The chain's CDR3 is CASSFLAEYQETQYF.

This clonotype was detected many times. The chain couples TRBV5-1 to TRBJ1-2; 8 nucleotides align to TRBD1. Germline loops: CDR1 SGHRS, CDR2 YFSETQ. The CDR3 totals 14 residues. V lost 3 bases to trimming and J lost 6 bases; unmatched junction nucleotides: 7. Here the CDR3 DNA reads TGCGCCAGCAGCTCGATGACAGGGGACCATGGCTACACCTTC. This translates into CASSSMTGDHGYTF.

This clonotype appeared a few times. The chain links TRBV5-1 to TRBJ1-2; D not certain. The CDR3 is 14 amino acids. Germline CDR1 SGHRS, CDR2 YFSETQ. The V end lost 4 bases, the J end lost 3 bases, and 13 bases lay between the germline ends. The CDR3 nucleotides are TGCGCCAGCAGCCCCGAGGCCCAGGACTATGGCTACACCTTC. Translating it yields CASSPEAQDYGYTF.

This chain connects TRBV9 to TRBJ2-4; D possibly corresponds to TRBD2 (7 bases). This CDR3 has 17 amino acids. V lost 3 bases, J lost 1 base, and 17 bases lay in between. Per the germline V gene, CDR1 is SGDLS and CDR2 is YYNGEE. CDR3 sequence: CASSAYREGSAKNIQYF. CDR3 nucleotides: TGTGCCAGCAGCGCCTACAGGGAGGGTTCGGCCAAAAACATTCAGTACTTC.

V gene TRBV10-3 combines with J gene TRBJ2-3, with 9 bases lining up with TRBD2. CDR1 is ENHRY and CDR2 is SYGVKD in the germline V gene. Trimming at V came to 3 bases and at J to 3 bases, leaving 10 bases not matched to a gene. This CDR3 spans 17 amino acids. The CDR3 sequence is CAISESSGRRLTDTQYF. The CDR3, as DNA: TGTGCCATCAGTGAATCCAGCGGGAGGAGGTTGACAGATACGCAGTATTTT.

Many counts were recorded for this clonotype. V is TRBV5-1 and J is TRBJ2-1, with 7 positions matching TRBD2. Trimming took 4 bases from V and 7 from J; bases not matched to a gene: 11. The CDR3 consists of 15 residues. Per germline, CDR1 SGHRS and CDR2 YFSETQ. The CDR3 sequence is CASSLGPSSGNEQFF. CDR3 nucleotide sequence: TGCGCCAGCAGCCTGGGGCCTAGTAGCGGGAATGAGCAGTTCTTC.

This clonotype has at least ten counts. J is TRBJ2-1 and V is TRBV7-2, with 11 bases identical to TRBD1. V was clipped by 4 bases and J by 4 bases; unmatched bases: 6. CDR3 length equals 16 residues. The germline V gene encodes CDR1 SGHTA and CDR2 FQGNSA. In nucleotides, the CDR3 is TGTGCCAGCAGCTACTCGGGACAGGGGGGTTACAATGAGCAGTTCTTC. Translating it yields CASSYSGQGGYNEQFF.

On this clonotype itself: One end of the junction is discordant with germline, which a read error may explain. The J gene is TRBJ1-2, the V gene TRBV15; D remains unclear. Germline CDR1 LNHNV, CDR2 YYDKDF (reference sequence). This CDR3 is built from 15 residues. The CDR3 DNA follows: TGTGACACCAGCAGAGATCTGGCTGTTAACTATGGCTACACCTTC. It codes for CDTSRDLAVNYGYTF.

This sequence joins TRBV5-1 and TRBJ1-2; TRBD1 might be the D (5 bases). CDR1 and CDR2 (germline): SGHRS, YFSETQ. V was shortened by 0 bases and J by 8 bases, with 11 bases between the two germline ends. The CDR3 extends over 13 amino acids. CDR3 bases: TGCGCCAGCAGCTTGGCCATAGGGGACGGCTACACCTTC. This translates into CASSLAIGDGYTF.

This clonotype was seen a few times. The rearrangement uses TRBV20-1 and TRBJ1-3, with D unresolved. The CDR3 totals 14 residues. Germline V gene sequence: CDR1 DFQATT, CDR2 SNEGSKA (reference sequence). Trimming removed 0 bases at V and 0 bases at J, with 6 bases between. The CDR3: CSARDQPSGNTIYF. The CDR3, as DNA: TGCAGTGCTAGAGATCAACCCTCTGGAAACACCATATATTTT.